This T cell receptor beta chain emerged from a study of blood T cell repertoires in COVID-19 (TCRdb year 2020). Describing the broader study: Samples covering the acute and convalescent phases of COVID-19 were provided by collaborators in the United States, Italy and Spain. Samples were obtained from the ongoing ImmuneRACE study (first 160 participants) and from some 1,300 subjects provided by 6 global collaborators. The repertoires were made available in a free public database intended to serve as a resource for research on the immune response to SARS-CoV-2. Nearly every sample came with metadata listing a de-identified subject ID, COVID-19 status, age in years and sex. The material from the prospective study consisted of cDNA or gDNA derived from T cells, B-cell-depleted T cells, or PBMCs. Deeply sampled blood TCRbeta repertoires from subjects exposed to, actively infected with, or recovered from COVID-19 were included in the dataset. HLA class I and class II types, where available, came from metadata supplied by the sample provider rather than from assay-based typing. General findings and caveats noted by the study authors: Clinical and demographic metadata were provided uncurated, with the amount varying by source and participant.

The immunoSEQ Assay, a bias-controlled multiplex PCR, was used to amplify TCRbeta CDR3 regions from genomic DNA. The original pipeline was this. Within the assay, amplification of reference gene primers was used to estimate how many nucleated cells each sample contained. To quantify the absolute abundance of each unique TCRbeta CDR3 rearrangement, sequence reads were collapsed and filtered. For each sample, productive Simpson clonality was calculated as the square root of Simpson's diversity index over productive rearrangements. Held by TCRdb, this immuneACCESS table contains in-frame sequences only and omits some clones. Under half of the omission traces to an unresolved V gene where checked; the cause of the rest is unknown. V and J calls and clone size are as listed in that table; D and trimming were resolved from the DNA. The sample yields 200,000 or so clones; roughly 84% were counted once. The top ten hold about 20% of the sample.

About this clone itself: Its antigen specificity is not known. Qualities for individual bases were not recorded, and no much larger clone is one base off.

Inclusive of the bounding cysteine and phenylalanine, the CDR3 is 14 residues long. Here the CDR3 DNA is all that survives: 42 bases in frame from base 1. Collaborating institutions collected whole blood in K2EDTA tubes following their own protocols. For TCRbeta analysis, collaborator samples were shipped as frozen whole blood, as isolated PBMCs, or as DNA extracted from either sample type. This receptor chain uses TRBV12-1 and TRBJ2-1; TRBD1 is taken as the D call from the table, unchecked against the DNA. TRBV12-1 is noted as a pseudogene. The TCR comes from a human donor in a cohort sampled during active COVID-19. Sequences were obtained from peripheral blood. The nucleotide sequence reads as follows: TGTGCCAGCAGCTTTTCACGGACAGCGAAAGAGCAGTTCTTC. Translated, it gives CASSFSRTAKEQFF.